This TCR beta chain is drawn from a study of T cells of healthy individuals. Per the germline V gene, CDR1 is LGHNA and CDR2 is YSLEER. Trimming pared 0 bases from V and 6 bases from J, leaving 6 bases between. The CDR3 is 12 residues long. TCRdb re-analysed the 5' RACE reads in MiXCR, keeping a single row per CDR3 protein. This table has about 57,000 distinct CDR3 sequences, around 15% appearing once. Ten or more counts support this clonotype. The chain links TRBV4-3 to TRBJ2-7; D gene uncertain. The TCR was taken from a human donor in good health. The CDR3 DNA follows: TGCGCCAGCAGCCAAGAAGTACGCGAGCAGTACTTC. Translation: CASSQEVREQYF.